This entry features one TCR beta chain sequence. Only in-frame clones appear in the TCRdb table, and some are missing; sequencing was by immunoSEQ multiplex PCR. The data contain 30,000 to 40,000 clones, roughly 85% of them singletons. These data belong to a study of PD-1 blockade in mismatch repair-deficient tumors. Germline V CDR1 and CDR2: SGHAT, FQNNGV. V lost 3 bases and J lost 4; bases outside the gene matches: 15. This CDR3 is 17 amino acids long. The sequence derives from an adult with mismatch repair-deficient cancer. The material was peripheral blood, obtained less than 95 weeks after starting pembrolizumab. The V call is TRBV11-2, the J call TRBJ2-7; 7 bases agree with TRBD2. The CDR3 sequence: CASSFMTFSWGGYEQYF. In nucleotides, the CDR3 is TGTGCCAGCAGCTTTATGACGTTTTCTTGGGGAGGGTACGAGCAGTACTTC. The full variable domain, completed using reference TRBV11-2 and TRBJ2-7, is EAGVAQSPRYKIIEKRQSVAFWCNPISGHATLYWYQQILGQGPKLLIQFQNNGVVDDSQLPKDRFSAERLKGVDSTLKIQPAKLEDSAVYLCASSFMTFSWGGYEQYFGPGTRLTVT.